This TCR beta chain emerged from a study of T cell responses to AZD1222 COVID-19 vaccine. CDR3 size: 16 residues. Germline values: CDR1 MDHEN, CDR2 SYDVKM. Trimming removed 4 bases from V and 4 bases from J, with 19 bases in between. Libraries were prepared by immunoSEQ multiplex PCR; TCRdb keeps only in-frame clonotypes and omits some of them. This table has 100,000 to 150,000 clones, 88% appearing once. The sequencing here drew on peripheral blood, taken on day 0 of AZD1222 vaccination. The gene calls are TRBV28 and TRBJ1-1, with TRBD1 as a possible D gene (6 bases). The receptor was derived from an adult in good health. The CDR3 sequence: CASSYGSRGPSTEAFF. Here the CDR3 DNA reads TGTGCCAGCAGTTATGGGAGCAGGGGTCCAAGCACTGAAGCTTTCTTT.